This T cell receptor beta chain was recovered during a study of T cells in Graves' hyperthyroidism and ophthalmopathy. Turning to the study itself: Blood was drawn when the patient was first diagnosed and still untreated.

J gave up 10 bases and V 3 bases, and 7 bases lay outside the gene matches. This CDR3 spans 13 amino acids. CDR1 is MNHNS, CDR2 SASEGT, per germline. The TCR beta CDR3 regions underwent amplification using RNA transcripts as the source. RT-PCR in the first round (using the HTBI primer set) targeted the TCR CDR3. One entry per CDR3 protein, called by TCRdb with MiXCR from the multiplex PCR reads. The profile covers fewer than 750,000 distinct CDR3 sequences, with roughly 14% appearing a single time and 4.3% taken by the ten largest. Study-wide results and caveats: Peripheral blood also featured most of the thyroid clonotypes expanded above 0.001.

A word on this clonotype: Its antigen is not known.

The origin of this receptor is a woman between 40 and 50 years old with Graves' ophthalmopathy. Sequencing was done on a sample of blood. This sequence joins TRBV6-1 and TRBJ2-5, with 8 bases aligning to TRBD2. Here the CDR3 reads CASSDGGAFYQYF. CDR3 coding DNA: TGTGCCAGCAGTGACGGGGGGGCATTCTACCAGTACTTC.